This T cell receptor (beta chain) was recorded in a study of T-cell memory formation after mild COVID-19. Trimming left V 5 bases short and J 3 bases short, with 11 bases between. Germline assignment: CDR1 SGHTA and CDR2 FQGNSA. This CDR3 has 13 amino acids. TCRdb fed the 5' RACE reads into MiXCR, producing one record per CDR3 protein. The sample yields about 45,000 distinct CDR3 sequences, less than 7.5% seen once. Overall study results and limits: The appearance of some responding clones in pre-infection memory suggested that cross-reactive memory joined.

With respect to this clonotype: Its antigen is unidentified.

The receptor was derived from a young man who had mild COVID-19 (a few samples of this study predate the infection). Cell type and time point are not known. Sequences were obtained from PBMCs or a T cell subset sorted from them (not recorded which). This chain connects TRBV7-2 to TRBJ2-7; weak D call: TRBD1 (6 bases). CDR3: CASSRQQGYEQYV. The CDR3 coding sequence is TGTGCCAGCAGCCGTCAACAGGGCTACGAGCAGTACGTC.